This TCR beta chain derives from a study of blood T cell repertoires in COVID-19 (dated by TCRdb to about 2020). For context, the study as a whole: Samples from collaborators originated in the United States, Italy and Spain and spanned both the acute and convalescent phases of COVID-19. The prospective study material was composed of cDNA or gDNA derived from T cells, B-cell-depleted T cells, or PBMCs. The dataset comprised deeply sampled blood TCRbeta repertoires from subjects exposed to, actively infected with, or recovered from COVID-19. A freely available public database, intended as a resource for researchers studying the immune response to SARS-CoV-2, is where the repertoires were released. The samples were drawn from the first 160 participants of the ongoing ImmuneRACE study and from about 1,200 subjects provided by 6 global collaborators. The sample metadata nearly always contained a de-identified subject ID, COVID-19 status, age in years and sex. Where available, HLA class I and class II types were taken from metadata supplied by the sample provider and were not determined by assay-based typing. Findings and caveats that apply to the study as a whole: How much clinical and demographic metadata was included differed by source and by participant, and the metadata was provided uncurated.

The CDR3 measures 16 amino acids from cysteine to phenylalanine. CDR3 DNA is the only sequence kept; it has 48 bases, read in frame from the first base. CDR1 and CDR2 are drawn from the germline V gene (reference sequence): GTSNPN, SVGIG. Trimming takes 0 bases off V and 7 bases off J; junction bases not matched to a gene: 13. TCRbeta CDR3 regions were amplified from genomic DNA by means of the immunoSEQ Assay, a bias-controlled multiplex PCR. The published analysis was carried out like this. The number of nucleated cells in each sample was estimated by amplification of reference gene primers within the assay. To quantify the absolute abundance of each unique TCRbeta CDR3 rearrangement, sequence reads were collapsed and filtered. For each sample, productive Simpson clonality was calculated as the square root of Simpson's diversity index across productive rearrangements. Entries here come from immuneACCESS through TCRdb and include only in-frame sequences with V and J called. Some clones fail to appear in such tables; in the studies checked, an unresolved V gene covers under half of the shortfall, and the cause of the remainder is unknown. V and J calls and clone size are as listed in that table; D and trimming were resolved from the DNA. In this sample the table shows over 85,000 clones, more than 75% of which occur a single time. The ten largest clones represent approximately 3.4% of the sample.

With regard to this clone: Its antigen remains undetermined. Per-nucleotide qualities are absent, and no much larger clonotype sits a single base away.

Each collaborating institution followed its own protocols to collect whole blood in K2EDTA tubes. For TCRbeta analysis, collaborator samples were shipped as frozen whole blood, as isolated PBMCs, or as DNA extracted from either sample type. This receptor was identified in a woman between 50 and 59 years old with acute or convalescent COVID-19. The chain couples TRBV30 to TRBJ2-7; TRBD1 aligns with 9 central bases. Specimen: peripheral blood. The nucleotide sequence reads TGTGCCTGGAGTGTGGGGACAGGGAGTTGGGGAGAGGAGCAGTACTTC. The resulting protein is CAWSVGTGSWGEEQYF.